These T cell receptor beta chains were read from a single sample in a study of technical replicates of blood from several donors. Assay used: immunoSEQ multiplex PCR; TCRdb lists only in-frame clones, some missing. There are around 61,000 clones in the sample; around 97% occur only once, and over 0.15% lies in the top ten. The sequencing sample was made of T cells isolated from PBMCs. These receptors all stem from a human donor in good health. Both conserved end residues are part of each CDR3. The D gene is left open where the match is weak. Where a row states a size, it is once, few, many or the class of an expanded clone; other rows omit it.

15	NA	TRBD1	TRBJ1-2	TRBV19	TGTGCCAGTACCTTTTCGGGACAGGGGAACTATGGCTACACCTTC	CASTFSGQGNYGYTF
18	NA	TRBD2	TRBJ2-2	TRBV28	TGTGCCAGCAAGTTTCTCTCTAGCGGGATCGTAGGTACCGGGGAGCTGTTTTTT	CASKFLSSGIVGTGELFF
13	NA	NA	TRBJ2-7	TRBV5-1	TGCGCCAGCAGCCAGGGAACAAGAAACGAGCAGTACTTC	CASSQGTRNEQYF
14	NA	TRBD2	TRBJ2-1	TRBV9	TGTGCCAGCAGCCCAGGGAGGGAGCACAATGAGCAGTTCTTC	CASSPGREHNEQFF
12	NA	NA	TRBJ2-2	TRBV7-8	TGTGCCAGCAGCTTATCAACCGGGGAGCTGTTTTTT	CASSLSTGELFF
15	NA	NA	TRBJ2-1	TRBV7-6	TGTGCCAGCAGCCGATTCGCGGACAGCAACAATGAGCAGTTCTTC	CASSRFADSNNEQFF
12	NA	NA	TRBJ1-2	TRBV30	TGTGCCTGGATTCCGACAGGCAGAGGCTACACCTTC	CAWIPTGRGYTF
16	NA	NA	TRBJ1-1	TRBV14	TGTGCCAGCAGCCCAGACGACAGAACGTTGAACACTGAAGCTTTCTTT	CASSPDDRTLNTEAFF
13	NA	NA	TRBJ2-7	TRBV11-3	TGTGCCAGCAGCCAGCTGGCGGGGTACGAGCAGTACTTC	CASSQLAGYEQYF
15	NA	TRBD1	TRBJ1-2	TRBV6-1	TGTGCCAGCAGTTCCAACAGGGGATTAACCTATGGCTACACCTTC	CASSSNRGLTYGYTF
20	NA	TRBD1	TRBJ2-2	TRBV5-8	TGTGCCAGCAGCCAGAAAAAATACCGCGGACAGGGCGCGAACACCGGGGAGCTGTTTTTT	CASSQKKYRGQGANTGELFF
16	NA	NA	TRBJ1-3	TRBV5-4	TGTGCCAGCAGCTTGGGGGGCAGCTACTCTGGAAACACCATATATTTT	CASSLGGSYSGNTIYF
18	NA	TRBD1	TRBJ2-7	TRBV4-1	TGCGCCAGCAGCAGAAAATTCCCGCCGGGGACAGTGAAGTACGAGCAGTACTTC	CASSRKFPPGTVKYEQYF
15	NA	NA	TRBJ2-7	TRBV13	TGTGCCAGCAGCTTAGGACTGAGGAGCTCCTACGAGCAGTACTTC	CASSLGLRSSYEQYF
14	NA	NA	TRBJ2-1	TRBV30	TGTGCCTGGAGTCCTACTAGGCCATACAATGAGCAGTTCTTC	CAWSPTRPYNEQFF
15	NA	TRBD1	TRBJ2-1	TRBV2	TGTGCCAGCAGTCCGGACAGGGGAGCATACAATGAGCAGTTCTTC	CASSPDRGAYNEQFF
17	NA	TRBD2	TRBJ2-2	TRBV5-6	TGTGCCAGCAGCCTAGGACTAGCGGGAGGTTACACCGGGGAGCTGTTTTTT	CASSLGLAGGYTGELFF
15	NA	TRBD1	TRBJ1-5	TRBV2	TGTGCCAGCAGTGACCCGAGACAGGGAGGCCAGCCCCAGCATTTT	CASSDPRQGGQPQHF
14	NA	NA	TRBJ2-1	TRBV2	TGTGCCAGCGACGATCGGCAGGGGAGCAATGAGCAGTTCTTC	CASDDRQGSNEQFF
17	once	TRBD1	TRBJ2-2	TRBV19	TGTGCCAGTAGTACCTGGAAAGGGGGCGCAAAAACCGGGGAGCTGTTTTTT	CASSTWKGGAKTGELFF
20	NA	TRBD2	TRBJ2-7	TRBV11-3	TGTGCCAGCCAAGTGGAAGAGCGGGAGGGCGGGGGGAGCCCAAAATACGAGCAGTACTTC	CASQVEEREGGGSPKYEQYF
17	NA	TRBD2	TRBJ2-1	TRBV5-8	TGTGCCAGCAGCTTGGCCGGGACTAGCGGGATTATAAATGAGCAGTTCTTC	CASSLAGTSGIINEQFF
11	once	NA	TRBJ1-1	TRBV5-1	TGCGCCAGCAGCGTGGACGGTGAAGCTTTCTTT	CASSVDGEAFF
12	NA	NA	TRBJ2-7	TRBV21-1	TGTGCCAGCAGCAGTGCTAGGTACGAGCAGTACTTC	CASSSARYEQYF